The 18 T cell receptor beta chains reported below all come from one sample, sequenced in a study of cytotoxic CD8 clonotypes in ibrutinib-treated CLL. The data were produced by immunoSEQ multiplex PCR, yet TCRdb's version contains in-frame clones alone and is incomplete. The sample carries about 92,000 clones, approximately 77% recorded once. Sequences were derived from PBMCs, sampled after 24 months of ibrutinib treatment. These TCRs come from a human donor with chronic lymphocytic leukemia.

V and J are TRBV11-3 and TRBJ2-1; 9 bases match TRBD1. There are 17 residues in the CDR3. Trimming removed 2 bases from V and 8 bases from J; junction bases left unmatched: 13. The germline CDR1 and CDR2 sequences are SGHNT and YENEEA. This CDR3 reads CASSLKLTGTGWDEQFF. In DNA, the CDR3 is TGTGCCAGCAGCTTAAAACTGACGGGGACAGGGTGGGATGAGCAGTTCTTC.

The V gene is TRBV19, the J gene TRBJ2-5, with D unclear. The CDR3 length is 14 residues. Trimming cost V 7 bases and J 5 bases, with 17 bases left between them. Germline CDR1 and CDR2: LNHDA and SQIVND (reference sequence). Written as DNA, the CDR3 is TGTGCCAGTAAGGCGAAGAACAGTCGGGAGACCCAGTACTTC. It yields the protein CASKAKNSRETQYF.

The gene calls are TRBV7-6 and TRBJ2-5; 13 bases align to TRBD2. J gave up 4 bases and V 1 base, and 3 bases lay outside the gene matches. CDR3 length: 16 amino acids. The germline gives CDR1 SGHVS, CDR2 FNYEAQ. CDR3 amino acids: CASSLGGLAGAETQYF. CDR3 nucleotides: TGTGCCAGCAGCTTAGGCGGACTAGCGGGAGCAGAGACCCAGTACTTC.

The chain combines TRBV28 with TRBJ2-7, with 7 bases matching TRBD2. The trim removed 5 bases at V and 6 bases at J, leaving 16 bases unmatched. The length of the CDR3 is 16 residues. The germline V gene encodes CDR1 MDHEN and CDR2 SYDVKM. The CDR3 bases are TGTGCCAGCAGTGCGGCATTAGGGCGCGGGGGTGGCGAGCAGTACTTC. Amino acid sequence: CASSAALGRGGGEQYF.

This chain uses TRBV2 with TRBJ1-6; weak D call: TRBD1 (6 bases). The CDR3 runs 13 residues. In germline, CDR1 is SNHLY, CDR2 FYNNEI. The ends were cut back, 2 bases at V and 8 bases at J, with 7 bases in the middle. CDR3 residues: CASSETGYSPLHF. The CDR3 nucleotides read TGTGCCAGCAGTGAAACAGGGTATTCACCCCTCCACTTT.

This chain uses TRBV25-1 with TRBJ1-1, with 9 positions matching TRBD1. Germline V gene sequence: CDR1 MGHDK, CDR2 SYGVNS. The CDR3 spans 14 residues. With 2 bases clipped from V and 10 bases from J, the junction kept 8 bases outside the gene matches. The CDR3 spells CASSEGTGFSGAFF. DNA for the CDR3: TGTGCCAGCAGTGAAGGGACAGGGTTTAGTGGAGCTTTCTTT.

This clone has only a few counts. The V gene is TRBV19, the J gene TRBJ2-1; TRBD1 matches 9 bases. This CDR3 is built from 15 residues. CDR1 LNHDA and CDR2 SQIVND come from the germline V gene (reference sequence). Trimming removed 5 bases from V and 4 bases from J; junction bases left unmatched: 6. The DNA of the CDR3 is TGTGCCAGTAGTTCAACAGGGGGCGAATACAATGAGCAGTTCTTC. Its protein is CASSSTGGEYNEQFF.

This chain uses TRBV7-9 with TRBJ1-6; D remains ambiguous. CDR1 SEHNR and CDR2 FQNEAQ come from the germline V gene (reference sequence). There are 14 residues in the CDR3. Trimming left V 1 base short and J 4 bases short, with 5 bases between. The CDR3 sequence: CASSLVSYNSPLHF. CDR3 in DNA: TGTGCCAGCAGCTTAGTCAGTTATAATTCACCCCTCCACTTT. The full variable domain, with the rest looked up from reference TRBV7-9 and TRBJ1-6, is DTGVSQNPRHKITKRGQNVTFRCDPISEHNRLYWYRQTLGQGPEFLTYFQNEAQLEKSRLLSDRFSAERPKGSFSTLEIQRTEQGDSAMYLCASSLVSYNSPLHFGNGTRLTVT.

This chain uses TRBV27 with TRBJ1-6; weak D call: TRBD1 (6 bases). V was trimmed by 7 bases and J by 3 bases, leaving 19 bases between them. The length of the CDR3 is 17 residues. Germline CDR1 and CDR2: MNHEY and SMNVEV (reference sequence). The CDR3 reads CASKGGGPSGYNSPLHF. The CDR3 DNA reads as TGTGCCAGCAAAGGTGGGGGGCCAAGCGGCTATAATTCACCCCTCCACTTT.

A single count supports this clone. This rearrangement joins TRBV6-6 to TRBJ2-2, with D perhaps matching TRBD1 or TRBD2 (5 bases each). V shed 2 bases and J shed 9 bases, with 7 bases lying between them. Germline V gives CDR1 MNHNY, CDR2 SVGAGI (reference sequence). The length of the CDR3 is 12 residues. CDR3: CASSYGGRELFF. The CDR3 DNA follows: TGTGCCAGCAGTTACGGGGGTCGGGAGCTGTTTTTT.

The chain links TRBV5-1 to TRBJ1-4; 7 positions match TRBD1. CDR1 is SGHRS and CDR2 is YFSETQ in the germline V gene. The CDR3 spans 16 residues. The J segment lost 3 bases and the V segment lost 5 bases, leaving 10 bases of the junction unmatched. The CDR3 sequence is CASSLEGDRANEKLFF. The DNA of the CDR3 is TGCGCCAGCAGTCTCGAAGGAGACAGGGCTAATGAAAAACTGTTTTTT.

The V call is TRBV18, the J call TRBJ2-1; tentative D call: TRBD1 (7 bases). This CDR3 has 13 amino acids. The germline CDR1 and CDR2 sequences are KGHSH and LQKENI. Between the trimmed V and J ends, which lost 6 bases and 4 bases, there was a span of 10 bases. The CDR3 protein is CASSSGGYNEQFF. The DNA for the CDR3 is TGTGCCAGCTCCTCAGGGGGGTACAATGAGCAGTTCTTC.

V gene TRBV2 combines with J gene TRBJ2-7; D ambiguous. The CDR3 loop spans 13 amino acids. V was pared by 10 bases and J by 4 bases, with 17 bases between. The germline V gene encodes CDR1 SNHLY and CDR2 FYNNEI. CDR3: CANSIGRAYEQYF. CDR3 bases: TGTGCCAACTCAATTGGACGGGCTTACGAGCAGTACTTC. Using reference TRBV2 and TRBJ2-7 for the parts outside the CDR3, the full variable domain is EPEVTQTPSHQVTQMGQEVILRCVPISNHLYFYWYRQILGQKVEFLVSFYNNEISEKSEIFDDQFSVERPDGSNFTLKIRSTKLEDSAMYFCANSIGRAYEQYFGPGTRLTVT.

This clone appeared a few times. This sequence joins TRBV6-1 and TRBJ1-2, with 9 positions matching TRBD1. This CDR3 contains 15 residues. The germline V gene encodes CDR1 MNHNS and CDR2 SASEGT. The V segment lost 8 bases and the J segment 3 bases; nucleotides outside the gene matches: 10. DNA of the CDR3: TGTGCCAGCCCCACCCCACAGGGGGCTCACTATGGCTACACCTTC. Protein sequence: CASPTPQGAHYGYTF.

The CDR3 nucleotides read TGCGCCAGCAGGGCCGGGACAGGCAGGAGGGAAAAACTGTTTTTT. As protein: CASRAGTGRREKLFF. The chain carries TRBV10-2 and TRBJ1-4; TRBD1 matches 8 bases. The junction had 11 bases not matched to a gene; V was cut back by 6 bases and J by 8 bases. Germline CDR1 reads WSHSY; CDR2 reads SAAADI. The CDR3 sequence is 15 residues long.

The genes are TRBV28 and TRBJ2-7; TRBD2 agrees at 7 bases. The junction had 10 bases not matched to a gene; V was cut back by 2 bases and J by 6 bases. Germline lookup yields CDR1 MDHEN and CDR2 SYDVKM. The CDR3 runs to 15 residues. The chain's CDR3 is CASSLGGPVAGEQYF. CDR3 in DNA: TGTGCCAGCAGTTTAGGCGGACCCGTAGCGGGCGAGCAGTACTTC.

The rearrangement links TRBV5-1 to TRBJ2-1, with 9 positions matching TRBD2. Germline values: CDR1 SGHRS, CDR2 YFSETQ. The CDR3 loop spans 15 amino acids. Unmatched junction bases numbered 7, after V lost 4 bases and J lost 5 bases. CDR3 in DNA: TGCGCCAGCAGCCGGACTAGCGAAGAAAACAATGAGCAGTTCTTC. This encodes CASSRTSEENNEQFF.

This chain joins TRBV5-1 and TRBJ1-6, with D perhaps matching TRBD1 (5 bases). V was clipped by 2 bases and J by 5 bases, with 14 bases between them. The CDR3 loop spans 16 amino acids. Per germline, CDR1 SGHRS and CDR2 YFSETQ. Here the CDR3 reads CASSLSVGRDNSPLHF. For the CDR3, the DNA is TGCGCCAGCAGCTTAAGTGTAGGCAGGGATAATTCACCCCTCCACTTT.